This entry features one TCR beta chain sequence. Those who participated ranged in age from roughly 18 to 89 years and resided in 20 to 25 US areas. Participants' reported clinical history set cohort assignment. The record originates from a study of blood T cell repertoires in COVID-19. With V trimmed by 0 bases and J by 6 bases, 7 bases remained unmatched. This CDR3 contains 17 residues. The germline V gene encodes CDR1 MGHRA and CDR2 YSYEKL. Sequencing used immunoSEQ multiplex PCR; TCRdb keeps in-frame clones, though not all of them. The sample records around 250,000 clones, 85% being singletons. The sequence was collected from a woman aged 45 to 65 with acute COVID-19. The chain carries TRBV4-1 and TRBJ2-1; 11 bases align to TRBD1. Sequenced input: PBMCs or T cells enriched from blood (not recorded which). The CDR3 region has the DNA TGCGCCAGCAGCCAAGATCCCGGGACAGGGGGGTCCAATGAGCAGTTCTTC. Its protein product is CASSQDPGTGGSNEQFF.